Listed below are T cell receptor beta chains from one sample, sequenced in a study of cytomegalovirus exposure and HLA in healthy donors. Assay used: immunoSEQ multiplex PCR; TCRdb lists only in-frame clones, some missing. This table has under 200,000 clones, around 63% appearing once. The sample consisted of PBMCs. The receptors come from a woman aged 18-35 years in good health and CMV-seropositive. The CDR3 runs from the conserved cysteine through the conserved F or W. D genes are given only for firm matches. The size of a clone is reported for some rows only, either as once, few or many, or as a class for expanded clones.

CASSQVETGSYEQYF	TGCGCCAGCAGCCAGGTTGAGACAGGTTCCTACGAGCAGTACTTC	NA	NA	15	TRBV4-3	TRBJ2-7
CASSQTGTGELFF	TGTGCCAGCAGCCAGACGGGCACCGGGGAGCTGTTTTTT	NA	NA	13	TRBV6-4	TRBJ2-2
CASSLSRQPGNTIYF	TGTGCCAGCAGTTTATCCAGGCAGCCAGGAAACACCATATATTTT	NA	few	15	TRBV27	TRBJ1-3
CASSPGDSPLHF	TGTGCCAGCAGTCCGGGAGATTCACCCCTCCACTTT	NA	once	12	TRBV28	TRBJ1-6
CASSEAFLASRGYEQYF	TGTGCCAGCAGTGAAGCCTTCCTAGCCTCCAGAGGCTACGAGCAGTACTTC	NA	NA	17	TRBV6-1	TRBJ2-7
CASMRETQYF	TGTGCCAGCATGAGAGAGACCCAGTACTTC	NA	NA	10	TRBV2	TRBJ2-5
CASSLGLPGSYEQYF	TGTGCCAGCAGCTTAGGTCTTCCGGGTTCCTACGAGCAGTACTTC	NA	NA	15	TRBV7-2	TRBJ2-7
CASSHAGTGSTRAEAFF	TGTGCCAGCTCGCATGCCGGGACAGGATCAACAAGGGCTGAAGCTTTCTTT	TRBD1	NA	17	TRBV18	TRBJ1-1
CASRWTESTDTQYF	TGTGCCAGCAGGTGGACAGAGAGCACAGATACGCAGTATTTT	NA	NA	14	TRBV6-1	TRBJ2-3
CAGRGSGANVLTF	TGTGCCGGACGGGGGTCTGGGGCCAACGTCCTGACTTTC	NA	once	13	TRBV7-9	TRBJ2-6
CASSQGLAGGPGETQYF	TGCGCCAGCAGCCAAGGCCTAGCGGGAGGGCCGGGAGAGACCCAGTACTTC	TRBD2	NA	17	TRBV4-1	TRBJ2-5
CASSLGGANTGELFF	TGTGCCAGCAGTCTAGGAGGGGCAAACACCGGGGAGCTGTTTTTT	NA	once	15	TRBV28	TRBJ2-2
CASSTGGRTEAFF	TGTGCCAGCAGTACAGGGGGCAGGACTGAAGCTTTCTTT	TRBD1	few	13	TRBV6-5	TRBJ1-1
CAKTGSSGNTIYF	TGTGCCAAGACAGGGAGTTCTGGAAACACCATATATTTT	TRBD1	few	13	TRBV2	TRBJ1-3
CASSTRQDGYTF	TGTGCCAGTAGTACCAGACAGGATGGCTACACCTTC	NA	NA	12	TRBV19	TRBJ1-2
CASRELNTEAFF	TGTGCCAGCAGGGAGCTGAACACTGAAGCTTTCTTT	NA	few	12	TRBV28	TRBJ1-1
CASRSSGTGVYEQYF	TGTGCCAGCAGAAGCTCCGGGACAGGGGTCTACGAGCAGTACTTC	TRBD1	NA	15	TRBV28	TRBJ2-7
CASTRDSSYEQYF	TGTGCCAGCACCCGGGACTCGAGCTACGAGCAGTACTTC	NA	few	13	TRBV2	TRBJ2-7
CAISDPGTRYYLEQFF	TGTGCCATCAGTGACCCCGGGACTAGGTACTATCTTGAGCAGTTCTTC	TRBD2	NA	16	TRBV10-3	TRBJ2-1
CASGSGGSNTGELFF	TGTGCCAGCGGAAGCGGGGGCTCGAACACCGGGGAGCTGTTTTTT	TRBD2	NA	15	TRBV7-3	TRBJ2-2
CASSDSGRSSYEQFF	TGTGCCAGCAGCGATAGCGGGAGAAGTAGTTATGAGCAGTTCTTC	TRBD2	NA	15	TRBV28	TRBJ2-1
CASSGTGGDTQYF	TGTGCCAGCAGCGGGACAGGGGGAGATACGCAGTATTTT	TRBD1	NA	13	TRBV6-1	TRBJ2-3
CASSGLAVKETQYF	TGTGCCAGCAGCGGACTAGCGGTAAAAGAGACCCAGTACTTC	TRBD2	NA	14	TRBV7-8	TRBJ2-5
CSVGPPTGSYGYTF	TGCAGCGTTGGCCCCCCTACAGGGTCTTATGGCTACACCTTC	NA	NA	14	TRBV29-1	TRBJ1-2
CSASEYEQFF	TGCAGTGCTAGCGAGTATGAGCAGTTCTTC	NA	NA	10	TRBV20-1	TRBJ2-1
CASSLAQRENYGYTF	TGCGCCAGCAGCTTGGCCCAGCGTGAGAACTATGGCTACACCTTC	NA	NA	15	TRBV5-1	TRBJ1-2
CASRDSYANTGELFF	TGTGCCAGCCGGGACAGCTACGCGAACACCGGGGAGCTGTTTTTT	TRBD1	NA	15	TRBV6-4	TRBJ2-2
CASSRGTGTGNTIYF	TGTGCCAGCAGCCGCGGGACAGGGACTGGAAACACCATATATTTT	TRBD1	NA	15	TRBV5-8	TRBJ1-3
CASSNQGAPGNTIYF	TGCGCCAGCAGTAACCAGGGGGCGCCGGGAAACACCATATATTTT	TRBD1	NA	15	TRBV4-3	TRBJ1-3